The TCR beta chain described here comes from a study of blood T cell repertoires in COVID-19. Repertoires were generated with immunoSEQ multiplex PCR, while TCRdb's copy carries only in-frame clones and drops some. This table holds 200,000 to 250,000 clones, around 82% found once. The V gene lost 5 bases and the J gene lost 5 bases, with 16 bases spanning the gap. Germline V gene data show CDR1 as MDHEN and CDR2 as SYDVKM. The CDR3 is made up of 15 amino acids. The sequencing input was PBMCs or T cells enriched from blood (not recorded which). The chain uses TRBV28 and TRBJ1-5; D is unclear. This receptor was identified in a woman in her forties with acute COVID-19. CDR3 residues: CASSPDDIIHQPQHF. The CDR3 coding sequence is TGTGCCAGCAGTCCAGATGACATTATCCATCAGCCCCAGCATTTT.